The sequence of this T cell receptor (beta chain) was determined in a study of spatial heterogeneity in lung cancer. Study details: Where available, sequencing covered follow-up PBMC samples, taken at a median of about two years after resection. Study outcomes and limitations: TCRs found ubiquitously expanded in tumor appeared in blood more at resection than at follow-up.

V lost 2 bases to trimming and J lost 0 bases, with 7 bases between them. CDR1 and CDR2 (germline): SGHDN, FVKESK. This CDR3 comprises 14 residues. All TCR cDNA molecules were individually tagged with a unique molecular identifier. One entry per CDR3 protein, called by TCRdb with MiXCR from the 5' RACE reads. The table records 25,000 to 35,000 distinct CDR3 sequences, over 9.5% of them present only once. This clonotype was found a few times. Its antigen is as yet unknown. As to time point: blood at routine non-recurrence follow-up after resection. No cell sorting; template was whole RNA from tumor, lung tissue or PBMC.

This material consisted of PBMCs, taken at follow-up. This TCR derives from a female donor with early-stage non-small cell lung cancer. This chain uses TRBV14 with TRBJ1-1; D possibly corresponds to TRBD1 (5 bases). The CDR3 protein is CASSQPGLNTEAFF. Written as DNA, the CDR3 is TGTGCCAGCAGCCAACCGGGGCTGAACACTGAAGCTTTCTTT.